Below, 20 T cell receptor beta chains from the same sample are listed, as sequenced in a study of cytomegalovirus exposure and HLA in healthy donors. The PCR contained 60 Vbeta and 13 Jbeta primers. The method was immunoSEQ multiplex PCR; TCRdb's version includes in-frame clones alone and lacks a portion of them. The data contain tens of thousands of clones, approximately 63% of them seen just once; the ten biggest clones take up roughly 6.3%. Sequenced sample: PBMCs. The source is a woman aged 25 to 39 in good health and CMV-seronegative.

The rearrangement links TRBV5-4 to TRBJ1-1, with D uncertain. There are 13 residues in the CDR3. The ends were cut back, 7 bases at V and 4 bases at J, with 14 bases in the middle. Germline loops: CDR1 SGHNT, CDR2 YYREEE (reference sequence). CDR3 nucleotide sequence: TGTGCCAGCTCGGGTAGTCTGGGCACTGAAGCTTTCTTT. Amino acid sequence: CASSGSLGTEAFF.

This clone was detected only once. The gene calls are TRBV25-1 and TRBJ1-4, with 9 nucleotides matching TRBD1. This CDR3 spans 15 amino acids. Trimming cost V 2 bases and J 10 bases; bases outside gene matches: 8. Germline CDR1 MGHDK, CDR2 SYGVNS. Here the CDR3 reads CASSEPSTGGVKLFF. For the CDR3, the DNA is TGTGCCAGCAGTGAACCCTCAACAGGGGGCGTAAAACTGTTTTTT. The full variable domain, with the rest looked up from reference TRBV25-1 and TRBJ1-4, is EADIYQTPRYLVIGTGKKITLECSQTMGHDKMYWYQQDPGMELHLIHYSYGVNSTEKGDLSSESTVSRIRTEHFPLTLESARPSHTSQYLCASSEPSTGGVKLFFGSGTQLSVL.

The rearrangement links TRBV5-6 to TRBJ1-4; D call uncertain. CDR1 and CDR2 (germline): SGHDT, YYEEEE. The CDR3 extends over 14 amino acids. V was trimmed by 4 bases and J by 0 bases, leaving 7 bases between them. For the CDR3, the DNA is TGTGCCAGCAGCCCCCTTGCAACTAATGAAAAACTGTTTTTT. Its protein product is CASSPLATNEKLFF.

This chain links TRBV21-1 with TRBJ2-7; the table's D call, TRBD1, was not checked against the DNA. TRBV21-1 corresponds to a pseudogene. The CDR3 length is 17 residues. CDR3 sequence (DNA): TGTGCCAGCACCCCGCCCCCTGCGACAGGGAAGTGCGACGAGCAGTACTTC. Translation gives CASTPPPATGKCDEQYF.

In its sample, this clone was seen a few times. The chain carries TRBV2 and TRBJ2-1, with TRBD2 matching over 13 bases. J gave up 3 bases and V 11 bases, and 10 bases lay outside the gene matches. Germline CDR1 reads SNHLY; CDR2 reads FYNNEI. The CDR3 extends over 16 amino acids. CDR3 amino acids: CAVTLGLAGFYNEQFF. The CDR3 region has the DNA TGTGCCGTTACCTTGGGACTAGCGGGGTTCTACAATGAGCAGTTCTTC. Variable domain in full (rest from reference TRBV2 and TRBJ2-1): EPEVTQTPSHQVTQMGQEVILRCVPISNHLYFYWYRQILGQKVEFLVSFYNNEISEKSEIFDDQFSVERPDGSNFTLKIRSTKLEDSAMYFCAVTLGLAGFYNEQFFGPGTRLTVL.

The chain uses TRBV19 and TRBJ1-1; 8 nucleotides align to TRBD1. The CDR3 is made up of 11 amino acids. Per the germline V gene, CDR1 is LNHDA and CDR2 is SQIVND (reference sequence). The V segment lost 6 bases and the J segment 8 bases; nucleotides outside the gene matches: 2. CDR3 sequence: CASRDRAEAFF. DNA for the CDR3: TGTGCCAGTAGGGACAGGGCGGAAGCTTTCTTT.

V usage is TRBV7-2 and J usage is TRBJ2-3; D uncertain. The CDR3 is made up of 13 amino acids. CDR1 and CDR2 from the germline V gene are SGHTA and FQGNSA. Trimming removed 5 bases at V and 8 bases at J, with 14 bases between. CDR3 nucleotides: TGTGCCAGCAGCACACGCACCTCCCGTACGCAGTATTTT. This gives the protein CASSTRTSRTQYF.

The rearrangement uses TRBV7-8 and TRBJ2-4, with D unresolved. V dropped 2 bases and J dropped 0 bases, with 14 bases sitting between them. Germline V lookup: CDR1 SGHVS, CDR2 FQNEAQ. The CDR3 totals 17 residues. CDR3 protein: CASSLSARSLAKNIQYF. The CDR3 bases are TGTGCCAGCAGCTTATCCGCCAGATCTCTAGCCAAAAACATTCAGTACTTC.

The chain couples TRBV2 to TRBJ2-5, with 9 bases fitting TRBD2. The germline V gene encodes CDR1 SNHLY and CDR2 FYNNEI. The CDR3 loop spans 15 amino acids. After removal of 3 bases from V and 8 bases from J, the junction contained 10 bases not matched to a gene. In DNA form, the CDR3 reads TGTGCCAGCAGTGAGAGCGGGGGGCCGCCTTCTACCCAGTACTTC. Translation gives CASSESGGPPSTQYF. The variable domain in full, completed from reference TRBV2 and TRBJ2-5, reads EPEVTQTPSHQVTQMGQEVILRCVPISNHLYFYWYRQILGQKVEFLVSFYNNEISEKSEIFDDQFSVERPDGSNFTLKIRSTKLEDSAMYFCASSESGGPPSTQYFGPGTRLLVL.

The chain recombines TRBV4-1 with TRBJ2-7, with 9 bases that match TRBD2. V trimming: 6 bases; J trimming: 5 bases; junction bases outside the gene matches: 11. Per the germline V gene, CDR1 is MGHRA and CDR2 is YSYEKL. This CDR3 is built from 15 residues. CDR3 nucleotide sequence: TGCGCCAGCAGGGGAGGGGCTAGCGGGGTCCACGAGCAGTACTTC. The encoded protein is CASRGGASGVHEQYF.

This chain joins TRBV4-1 and TRBJ2-3; D perhaps matches TRBD2 (7 bases). Germline V lookup: CDR1 MGHRA, CDR2 YSYEKL. Trimming took off 8 bases at V and 5 bases at J, with 23 bases between the two ends. This CDR3 spans 16 amino acids. The DNA for the CDR3 is TGCGCCAGCTCTTTAACGGAGGGGGAGGGTTTAGATACGCAGTATTTT. Protein sequence: CASSLTEGEGLDTQYF.

This rearrangement joins TRBV2 to TRBJ1-2; 8 bases agree with TRBD1. Germline-derived CDR1 and CDR2 are SNHLY and FYNNEI. The CDR3 runs to 13 residues. The J segment lost 3 bases and the V segment lost 10 bases, leaving 7 bases of the junction unmatched. In nucleotides, the CDR3 is TGTGCCACTACTTTGACAGGGGACTATGGCTACACCTTC. This translates into CATTLTGDYGYTF.

As to this clone: Other nucleotide sequences in the sample specify the same CDR3. The chain joins TRBV28 to TRBJ2-7; D not resolved. Germline loops: CDR1 MDHEN, CDR2 SYDVKM. CDR3 size: 14 residues. With 1 base removed from V and 4 bases from J, the gap between germline ends came to 11 bases. The CDR3 nucleotides are TGTGCCAGCAGTTTATTCGTCGGAGATTACGAGCAGTACTTC. Translating it yields CASSLFVGDYEQYF.

The gene calls are TRBV27 and TRBJ2-7, with 8 positions matching TRBD1. V lost 3 bases, J lost 1 base, and 5 bases stayed unmatched. This CDR3 contains 15 residues. The germline V gene has CDR1 MNHEY and CDR2 SMNVEV (reference sequence). The CDR3 is CASSFDRGGSYEQYF. The CDR3 bases are TGTGCCAGCAGTTTTGACAGGGGCGGATCCTACGAGCAGTACTTC.

CDR3 sequence reads: CASSPATGRTGELFF. The CDR3 nucleotides are TGCGCCAGCAGCCCGGCAACAGGGAGAACCGGGGAGCTGTTTTTT. The chain recombines TRBV5-1 with TRBJ2-2; weak D call: TRBD1 (6 bases). V lost 4 bases to trimming and J lost 5 bases, with 15 bases between them. The CDR3 spans 15 residues. Germline CDR1 reads SGHRS; CDR2 reads YFSETQ.

Turning to this clone: At the DNA level, this CDR3 is encoded by other sequences in the same sample as well. The chain links TRBV15 to TRBJ1-2; D remains unclear. Germline values: CDR1 LNHNV, CDR2 YYDKDF (reference sequence). Trimming pared 0 bases from V and 1 base from J, leaving 3 bases between. The CDR3 is 13 residues long. CDR3 loop: CATSRDINYGYTF. The CDR3 coding sequence is TGTGCCACCAGCAGAGACATTAACTATGGCTACACCTTC.

The chain has TRBV7-2 and TRBJ2-5; possibly TRBD1 for D (5 bases). This CDR3 is built from 14 residues. Trimming took off 0 bases at V and 1 base at J, with 6 bases between the two ends. Germline CDR1 is SGHTA and CDR2 is FQGNSA. The CDR3 DNA sequence: TGTGCCAGCAGCTTAGCAGGGGCCCAAGAGACCCAGTACTTC. It specifies CASSLAGAQETQYF.

This rearrangement joins TRBV29-1 to TRBJ2-5; 9 bases are a match to TRBD1. The J call may be wrong; the DNA end is better matched by TRBJ2-7. CDR1 is SQVTM, CDR2 ANQGSEA, per germline. The CDR3 is 12 amino acids. CDR3 DNA sequence: TGCAGTGTTACCGGGACAGGGTACGAGCAGTACTTC. It is translated as CSVTGTGYEQYF.

The rearrangement uses TRBV6-5 and TRBJ1-5; no clear D gene. The V and J ends lost 10 bases and 1 base respectively, with 11 bases between them. The CDR3 is 13 residues long. CDR1 and CDR2 from the germline V gene are MNHEY and SVGAGI. The chain's CDR3 is CATTPGSNQPQHF. Here the CDR3 DNA reads TGTGCCACCACTCCGGGGAGCAATCAGCCCCAGCATTTT.

J is TRBJ2-2 and V is TRBV7-9, with 11 bases fitting TRBD1. Germline loops: CDR1 SEHNR, CDR2 FQNEAQ (reference sequence). CDR3 length: 15 amino acids. V was pared by 5 bases and J by 4 bases, with 3 bases of the junction left unmatched. Here the CDR3 reads CASSAGTGGTGELFF. The CDR3 nucleotides are TGTGCCAGCAGCGCCGGGACAGGGGGCACCGGGGAGCTGTTTTTT.